Below are 31 T cell receptor beta chains sequenced from a single sample in a study of vaccination effects on CD4 cells after COVID-19. The data were produced by immunoSEQ multiplex PCR, yet TCRdb's version contains in-frame clones alone and is incomplete. Counted here are tens of thousands of clones, around 79% occurring once; the ten biggest clones make up 10% to 13%. These TCRs are of unknown antigen specificity. Before sequencing, viral peptide pools were used by the ViraFEST assay to expand antigen-specific CD4+ T cells. Following culture for approximately ten days, CD4+ T cells were isolated. Vaccinees lacked prior SARS-CoV-2 infection and tested negative for nucleocapsid antibodies. The sequences come from CD4+ T cells from PBMCs cultured with SARS-CoV-2 spike peptides, collected before COVID-19 vaccination. The receptors shown here come from a human donor who received a COVID-19 vaccine.

V is TRBV6-5 and J is TRBJ1-5, with TRBD1 identical over 8 bases. Trimming took 0 bases from V and 7 from J; bases not matched to a gene: 5. The CDR3 runs to 15 residues. CDR1 is MNHEY and CDR2 is SVGAGI in the germline V gene. This chain's CDR3 is CASSYSTTGDQPQHF. The CDR3 DNA follows: TGTGCCAGCAGTTACTCGACGACAGGGGACCAGCCCCAGCATTTT.

The count of this clone is one. The rearrangement links TRBV5-4 to TRBJ1-5; D is undetermined. This CDR3 spans 15 amino acids. The V end lost 6 bases, the J end lost 6 bases, and 19 bases lay between the germline ends. The germline gives CDR1 SGHNT, CDR2 YYREEE (reference sequence). CDR3 DNA: TGTGCCAGCACCATGGGAGGGCAGGTCGCTCAGCCCCAGCATTTT. This translates into CASTMGGQVAQPQHF.

This chain links TRBV7-3 with TRBJ2-3, with D unresolved. Germline V gives CDR1 SGHTA, CDR2 FQGTGA. CDR3 length: 14 amino acids. The V end lost 4 bases, the J end lost 2 bases, and 10 bases lay between the germline ends. The CDR3 reads CASSSTLNTDTQYF. The CDR3 DNA follows: TGTGCCAGCAGCTCGACTCTGAACACAGATACGCAGTATTTT.

V gene TRBV7-2 combines with J gene TRBJ2-5; D remains unclear. CDR1 SGHTA and CDR2 FQGNSA come from the germline V gene. The ends were cut back, 3 bases at V and 4 bases at J, with 9 bases in the middle. The CDR3 is 13 amino acids. As DNA, the CDR3 is TGTGCCAGCAGCTTCCCGGCTTCAGAGACCCAGTACTTC. Amino acids: CASSFPASETQYF. The complete variable domain, with remaining parts taken from reference TRBV7-2 and TRBJ2-5, reads GAGVSQSPSNKVTEKGKDVELRCDPISGHTALYWYRQSLGQGLEFLIYFQGNSAPDKSGLPSDRFSAERTGGSVSTLTIQRTQQEDSAVYLCASSFPASETQYFGPGTRLLVL.

The chain uses TRBV5-1 and TRBJ1-1; D is undetermined. V was trimmed by 3 bases and J by 1 base, leaving 10 bases between them. Germline V CDR1 and CDR2: SGHRS, YFSETQ. The CDR3 has 14 residues. CDR3 protein: CASSWKAPNTEAFF. The CDR3 coding sequence is TGCGCCAGCAGCTGGAAGGCACCGAACACTGAAGCTTTCTTT.

There are a few counts of this clone. The J gene is TRBJ2-7, the V gene TRBV4-1; D tentatively fits TRBD1 or TRBD2 (5 bases each). Between the trimmed V and J ends, which lost 2 bases and 7 bases, there was a span of 15 bases. CDR1 MGHRA and CDR2 YSYEKL come from the germline V gene. CDR3 length: 14 amino acids. The CDR3 nucleotides are TGCGCCAGCAGCCAACAACCGGGACGTACAGAGCAGTACGTC. Amino acid sequence: CASSQQPGRTEQYV.

In its sample, this clone was seen once. The CDR3 spells CASSLGGRGENIQYF. The CDR3 coding sequence is TGTGCCAGCAGTTTAGGGGGACGGGGGGAAAACATTCAGTACTTC. This chain connects TRBV28 to TRBJ2-4; TRBD2 matches at 7 bases. J was trimmed by 5 bases and V by 2 bases; bases with no gene match: 6. The CDR3 spans 15 residues. CDR1 and CDR2 from the germline V gene are MDHEN and SYDVKM.

The table lists this clone with a few counts. This sequence joins TRBV24-1 and TRBJ2-2, with D perhaps TRBD2 (6 bases). The CDR3 runs 16 residues. Germline V gene sequence: CDR1 KGHDR, CDR2 SFDVKD. The V gene lost 6 bases and the J gene lost 4 bases, with 17 bases spanning the gap. The CDR3 here is CATSKAAGPITGELFF. CDR3 nucleotides: TGTGCCACCAGTAAAGCGGCGGGGCCTATCACCGGGGAGCTGTTTTTT.

The V call is TRBV7-7, the J call TRBJ2-5, with 7 bases lining up with TRBD2. Germline V CDR1 and CDR2: SSHAT, FNYEAQ (reference sequence). The CDR3 spans 14 residues. V lost 0 bases and J lost 5; bases outside the gene matches: 3. The chain's CDR3 is CASSLAGGEETQYF. The CDR3 DNA sequence: TGTGCCAGCAGCTTAGCGGGGGGGGAGGAGACCCAGTACTTC.

The chain recombines TRBV5-1 with TRBJ1-5; D is perhaps TRBD1 (5 bases). Trimming pared 0 bases from V and 2 bases from J, leaving 6 bases between. The CDR3 runs to 14 residues. From germline, CDR1 is SGHRS and CDR2 YFSETQ. CDR3 in amino acids: CASSLEGGNQPQHF. Written as DNA, the CDR3 is TGCGCCAGCAGCTTGGAAGGGGGCAATCAGCCCCAGCATTTT.

The chain couples TRBV5-1 to TRBJ1-4; 7 positions agree with TRBD1. After removal of 7 bases from V and 5 bases from J, the junction contained 5 bases not matched to a gene. CDR3 size: 13 residues. Looked up from germline, CDR1 is SGHRS and CDR2 is YFSETQ. The CDR3 region is CASGTEGNEKLFF. CDR3 sequence (DNA): TGCGCCAGCGGGACAGAGGGGAATGAAAAACTGTTTTTT. Complete variable domain (other parts from reference TRBV5-1 and TRBJ1-4): KAGVTQTPRYLIKTRGQQVTLSCSPISGHRSVSWYQQTPGQGLQFLFEYFSETQRNKGNFPGRFSGRQFSNSRSEMNVSTLELGDSALYLCASGTEGNEKLFFGSGTQLSVL.

This chain joins TRBV11-2 and TRBJ1-1, with TRBD1 identical over 7 bases. V gave up 5 bases and J gave up 5 bases; unmatched junction bases: 5. CDR1 and CDR2 from the germline V gene are SGHAT and FQNNGV. CDR3 length: 13 amino acids. In nucleotides, the CDR3 is TGTGCCAGCAGCCCTACAGGGGTGACTGAAGCTTTCTTT. This encodes CASSPTGVTEAFF.

V gene TRBV24-1 combines with J gene TRBJ2-7; 7 bases map to TRBD1. This CDR3 contains 14 residues. After removal of 12 bases from V and 1 base from J, the junction contained 11 bases not matched to a gene. Germline V CDR1 and CDR2: KGHDR, SFDVKD. CDR3 region: CARADRAFSYEQYV. Written as DNA, the CDR3 is TGTGCCCGGGCCGACAGGGCCTTTTCCTACGAGCAGTACGTC.

The chain is built from TRBV5-8 and TRBJ2-5; D may be TRBD2 (5 bases). V dropped 7 bases and J dropped 5 bases, with 6 bases sitting between them. Germline assignment: CDR1 SGHTS and CDR2 YDEGEE. The CDR3 is made up of 10 amino acids. In nucleotides, the CDR3 is TGTGCCAGCCCGGGGGAGACCCAGTACTTC. It is translated as CASPGETQYF.

The chain couples TRBV6-4 to TRBJ2-1; 8 bases agree with TRBD2. CDR3 length equals 14 residues. Germline CDR1 MRHNA, CDR2 SNTAGT. V trimming: 4 bases; J trimming: 6 bases; junction bases outside the gene matches: 5. DNA of the CDR3: TGTGCCAGCAGTGCCCCAGCGGGGGTCAATGAGCAGTTCTTC. Protein product: CASSAPAGVNEQFF.

The table lists this clone with a few counts. CDR3 sequence (DNA): TGCGCCAGCAGCCACGCTCGGGGCCCAAGGGGTGAAAAACTGTTTTTT. The encoded protein is CASSHARGPRGEKLFF. The gene calls are TRBV4-3 and TRBJ1-4, with D maybe TRBD1 (5 bases). The CDR3 consists of 16 residues. The V end was cut by 3 bases, the J end by 7 bases, with 18 bases between. Germline loops: CDR1 LGHNA, CDR2 YSLEER.

This clone showed up just once. The chain uses TRBV28 and TRBJ1-3, with a weak D call TRBD1 (6 bases). The CDR3 is made up of 13 amino acids. Germline CDR1 is MDHEN and CDR2 is SYDVKM. The V gene lost 7 bases and the J gene lost 9 bases, with 16 bases spanning the gap. This CDR3 reads CASTGTPQGTIYF. CDR3 sequence (DNA): TGTGCCAGCACCGGGACACCGCAAGGCACCATATATTTT.

The gene calls are TRBV10-3 and TRBJ2-3, with 7 bases aligning to TRBD1. Germline V gives CDR1 ENHRY, CDR2 SYGVKD. The CDR3 sequence is 16 residues long. Trimming removed 4 bases from V and 8 bases from J; junction bases left unmatched: 15. The CDR3 is CAISGAEGTARGTQYF. The CDR3 region has the DNA TGTGCCATCAGTGGGGCAGAGGGGACAGCTCGGGGTACGCAGTATTTT.

The V and J genes are TRBV18 and TRBJ1-3, with unresolved D. Per the germline V gene, CDR1 is KGHSH and CDR2 is LQKENI. The CDR3 runs 13 residues. Trimming left V 2 bases short and J 4 bases short, with 6 bases between. CDR3 DNA: TGTGCCAGCTCACCAGGGAACGGAAACACCATATATTTT. Protein sequence: CASSPGNGNTIYF.

The chain uses TRBV5-1 and TRBJ2-1; the D gene is possibly TRBD1 (6 bases). Trimming shortened V by 1 base and J by 3 bases, and 11 bases separated the two germline ends. Germline V gives CDR1 SGHRS, CDR2 YFSETQ. The CDR3 sequence is 15 residues long. CDR3 region: CASSLLGADYNEQFF. The CDR3 nucleotides read TGCGCCAGCAGCTTGCTGGGGGCGGACTACAATGAGCAGTTCTTC. Supplemented by reference TRBV5-1 and TRBJ2-1, the full variable domain reads KAGVTQTPRYLIKTRGQQVTLSCSPISGHRSVSWYQQTPGQGLQFLFEYFSETQRNKGNFPGRFSGRQFSNSRSEMNVSTLELGDSALYLCASSLLGADYNEQFFGPGTRLTVL.

V and J are TRBV18 and TRBJ1-2; D is undetermined. V lost 4 bases and J lost 2, with 14 bases in between. The germline gives CDR1 KGHSH, CDR2 LQKENI. The length of the CDR3 is 15 residues. CDR3 DNA sequence: TGTGCCAGCTCACTCGGGAGAGGGAGCAACTATGGCTACACCTTC. Translated: CASSLGRGSNYGYTF.

The chain employs TRBV16 and TRBJ1-4; a possible D gene is TRBD1 (6 bases). Trimming took 5 bases from V and 2 from J, leaving 9 bases between them. The CDR3 runs 14 residues. The V gene's germline CDR1 is KGHSY and CDR2 FQNENV. The CDR3: CASSMGATNEKLFF. The CDR3 region has the DNA TGTGCCAGCAGCATGGGGGCGACTAATGAAAAACTGTTTTTT.

In its sample, this clone was seen a few times. The sample has other DNA sequences that encode this CDR3 too. The chain joins TRBV18 to TRBJ1-6; D uncertain. In germline, CDR1 is KGHSH, CDR2 LQKENI. V lost 3 bases, J lost 7 bases, and 4 bases lay in between. The CDR3 has 12 amino acids. This CDR3 reads CASSPPNSPLHF. CDR3 in DNA: TGTGCCAGCTCACCCCCAAATTCACCCCTCCACTTT.

The chain uses TRBV10-1 and TRBJ2-1; the D is unclear. The CDR3 runs to 15 residues. Trimming shortened V by 2 bases and J by 6 bases, and 14 bases separated the two germline ends. Germline V gives CDR1 WNHNN, CDR2 SYGVQD (reference sequence). The CDR3: CASSEMVISGNEQFF. CDR3 sequence (DNA): TGCGCCAGCAGTGAGATGGTAATCTCGGGCAATGAGCAGTTCTTC.

The CDR3 region is CASSLVAGTDEQFF. The CDR3 region has the DNA TGCGCCAGCAGCTTGGTGGCCGGGACGGATGAGCAGTTCTTC. This sequence joins TRBV5-1 and TRBJ2-1; perhaps D is TRBD1 or TRBD2 (5 bases each). CDR1 is SGHRS, CDR2 YFSETQ, per germline. CDR3 length: 14 amino acids. V shed 0 bases and J shed 8 bases, with 12 bases lying between them.

This clone was found once. In DNA form, the CDR3 reads TGTGCCAGCAGCGTCGGTCTAGACCCAGGAGGAAACACCATATATTTT. Amino acids: CASSVGLDPGGNTIYF. The genes are TRBV9 and TRBJ1-3; D ambiguous. CDR1 is SGDLS, CDR2 YYNGEE, per germline. The CDR3 has 16 amino acids. V lost 2 bases to trimming and J lost 4 bases, with 16 bases between them.

This chain uses TRBV6-1 with TRBJ1-2; 7 bases line up with TRBD1. Germline CDR1 reads MNHNS; CDR2 reads SASEGT. Trimming at V came to 3 bases and at J to 7 bases, leaving 11 bases not matched to a gene. The CDR3 covers 15 residues. The CDR3 loop is CASSDPGQNLPGYTF. The CDR3, as DNA: TGTGCCAGCAGTGATCCGGGACAGAACCTTCCTGGCTACACCTTC.

This chain uses TRBV29-1 with TRBJ2-5; 9 nucleotides match TRBD2. Germline V lookup: CDR1 SQVTM, CDR2 ANQGSEA. With 8 bases clipped from V and 4 bases from J, the junction kept 8 bases outside the gene matches. The CDR3 totals 13 residues. The CDR3 is CSLKRGVGETQYF. For the CDR3, the DNA is TGCAGCTTGAAGCGGGGGGTCGGAGAGACCCAGTACTTC.

This chain uses TRBV9 with TRBJ1-1; no clear D. The CDR3 runs 14 residues. V gave up 2 bases and J gave up 1 base, with 9 bases separating them. From germline, CDR1 is SGDLS and CDR2 YYNGEE. The CDR3 coding sequence is TGTGCCAGCAGCGTTTTCGCGGGGAACACTGAAGCTTTCTTT. It specifies CASSVFAGNTEAFF.

This clone appeared a few times. The gene calls are TRBV2 and TRBJ1-5; weak D call: TRBD1 (6 bases). This CDR3 is 15 amino acids long. V lost 6 bases to trimming and J lost 2 bases, with 14 bases between them. CDR1 and CDR2 from the germline V gene are SNHLY and FYNNEI. The CDR3 protein is CASSWGARGNQPQHF. Written as DNA, the CDR3 is TGTGCCAGCAGCTGGGGGGCTCGGGGCAATCAGCCCCAGCATTTT.

The rearrangement links TRBV6-2 or TRBV6-3 to TRBJ2-7; D may be TRBD2 (6 bases). With 0 bases removed from V and 3 bases from J, the gap between germline ends came to 12 bases. This CDR3 is built from 15 residues. Germline V lookup: CDR1 MNHEY, CDR2 SVGEGT. Here the CDR3 reads CASSYSEGPHYEQYV. The DNA of the CDR3 is TGTGCCAGCAGTTACTCGGAGGGGCCGCACTACGAGCAGTACGTC.